Following are 23 T cell receptor beta chains from one sample sequenced in a study of cytomegalovirus exposure and HLA in healthy donors. Researchers ran the PCR with 60 Vbeta and 13 Jbeta primers. The table came from immunoSEQ multiplex PCR; TCRdb's copy has only in-frame clones and leaves some out. The sample holds roughly 120,000 clones, around three quarters seen once. Input material: PBMCs. These receptors were obtained from a woman in her thirties or forties in good health and CMV-seropositive.

The chain couples TRBV19 to TRBJ1-1; D ambiguous. CDR1 LNHDA and CDR2 SQIVND come from the germline V gene (reference sequence). Trimming stripped 0 bases from V and 7 bases from J, with 18 bases between. The CDR3 loop spans 16 amino acids. The CDR3 region has the DNA TGTGCCAGTAGTATAGATGCCCAACGGGCGGGGATTGAAGCTTTCTTT. This encodes CASSIDAQRAGIEAFF.

The chain links TRBV5-1 to TRBJ1-1, with D perhaps matching TRBD1 (6 bases). Germline CDR1 is SGHRS and CDR2 is YFSETQ. This CDR3 contains 14 residues. With 0 bases removed from V and 5 bases from J, the gap between germline ends came to 11 bases. The CDR3 region has the DNA TGCGCCAGCAGCTTGGCCAGGGGAAGGACTGAAGCTTTCTTT. Translating gives CASSLARGRTEAFF.

The V gene is TRBV6-6, the J gene TRBJ2-1, with 14 positions matching TRBD2. The V and J ends lost 7 bases and 9 bases, in that order; junction bases with no gene match: 11. Per germline, CDR1 MNHNY and CDR2 SVGAGI (reference sequence). This CDR3 is built from 16 residues. CDR3 region: CASTPRLAGGPGEQFF. In nucleotides, the CDR3 is TGTGCCAGCACCCCAAGACTAGCGGGAGGGCCAGGTGAGCAGTTCTTC.

This clone came up once. The CDR3 DNA reads TGTGCCAGCAGCTTAGGTCCTAGCGGGGGCACAGATACGCAGTATTTT. Protein: CASSLGPSGGTDTQYF. The rearrangement joins TRBV7-3 to TRBJ2-3; 9 nucleotides match TRBD2. The CDR3 loop spans 16 amino acids. The junction had 4 bases not matched to a gene; V was cut back by 2 bases and J by 1 base. Germline CDR1 SGHTA, CDR2 FQGTGA.

A word on this clone: The sample carries other DNA sequences with the same CDR3. This chain connects TRBV28 to TRBJ1-1, with 8 bases identical to TRBD1. This CDR3 spans 12 amino acids. The V segment lost 7 bases and the J segment 5 bases; nucleotides outside the gene matches: 3. In germline, CDR1 is MDHEN, CDR2 SYDVKM. The CDR3 region has the DNA TGTGCCAGCATCGACAGGGGAACTGAAGCTTTCTTT. Encoded protein: CASIDRGTEAFF.

This clone was counted a single time. V and J are TRBV6-5 and TRBJ2-5; 8 bases agree with TRBD1. With 2 bases clipped from V and 4 bases from J, the junction kept 6 bases outside the gene matches. Germline V gives CDR1 MNHEY, CDR2 SVGAGI. This CDR3 region has 15 residues. CDR3 coding DNA: TGTGCCAGCAGTTACCTTATCGGGACAGGAGAGACCCAGTACTTC. Encoded protein: CASSYLIGTGETQYF.

The rearrangement uses TRBV18 and TRBJ2-5; possibly TRBD2 for D (5 bases). The germline V gene encodes CDR1 KGHSH and CDR2 LQKENI. V lost 4 bases and J 2 bases, leaving 14 bases between the germline ends. This CDR3 has 15 residues. Here the CDR3 reads CASSLLGRDQETQYF. CDR3 in DNA: TGTGCCAGCTCACTATTAGGCCGGGATCAAGAGACCCAGTACTTC.

The rearrangement links TRBV5-1 to TRBJ2-1, with 9 bases matching TRBD2. The CDR3 contains 15 residues. CDR1 and CDR2 from the germline V gene are SGHRS and YFSETQ. V gave up 4 bases and J gave up 2 bases; unmatched junction bases: 4. CDR3 coding DNA: TGCGCCAGCAGCGTATCTAGCGGGGCCTACAATGAGCAGTTCTTC. It translates to CASSVSSGAYNEQFF.

This chain links TRBV6-1 with TRBJ2-7; 11 bases align to TRBD2. From germline, CDR1 is MNHNS and CDR2 SASEGT. This CDR3 is 15 amino acids long. J was trimmed by 2 bases and V by 4 bases; bases with no gene match: 4. CDR3 sequence (DNA): TGTGCCAGCAGTGCGACTAGCGGGATTCCCTACGAGCAGTACTTC. Protein: CASSATSGIPYEQYF.

The V gene is TRBV28, the J gene TRBJ2-7, with 8 bases aligning to TRBD1. V shed 5 bases and J 2 bases; nucleotides not matched to a gene: 8. The CDR3 length is 15 residues. Per the germline V gene, CDR1 is MDHEN and CDR2 is SYDVKM. The CDR3 nucleotides read TGTGCCAGCAGTCACCAGACAGGGGACCCCTACGAGCAGTACTTC. Its protein is CASSHQTGDPYEQYF.

The genes are TRBV7-9 and TRBJ1-6, with no clear D. The CDR3 totals 14 residues. Between the trimmed V and J ends, which lost 3 bases and 7 bases, there was a span of 10 bases. The germline V gene encodes CDR1 SEHNR and CDR2 FQNEAQ (reference sequence). CDR3 in amino acids: CASSFDGDNSPLHF. The CDR3 nucleotides read TGTGCCAGCAGCTTCGATGGAGACAATTCACCCCTCCACTTT.

Notes on this clone: The same CDR3 can be traced to other DNA sequences in this sample. The chain has TRBV6-4 and TRBJ2-1; weak D call: TRBD2 (6 bases). There are 15 residues in the CDR3. Trimming shortened V by 0 bases and J by 1 base, and 7 bases separated the two germline ends. Germline V lookup: CDR1 MRHNA, CDR2 SNTAGT. CDR3 nucleotides: TGTGCCAGCAGTGACTCGAGCGGGTCCTACAATGAGCAGTTCTTC. Its translation is CASSDSSGSYNEQFF.

V gene TRBV4-1 combines with J gene TRBJ2-3; 11 bases are a match to TRBD2. The CDR3 loop spans 17 amino acids. Germline CDR1 MGHRA, CDR2 YSYEKL. Trimming took 4 bases from V and 6 from J; bases not matched to a gene: 12. The CDR3 loop is CASSLAGTSGGGDTQYF. In DNA form, the CDR3 reads TGCGCCAGCAGCCTCGCCGGGACTAGCGGCGGTGGGGATACGCAGTATTTT.

The J gene is TRBJ1-1, the V gene TRBV2, with 8 bases fitting TRBD1. After removal of 3 bases from V and 8 bases from J, the junction contained 5 bases not matched to a gene. From germline, CDR1 is SNHLY and CDR2 FYNNEI. The CDR3 loop spans 13 amino acids. CDR3 DNA sequence: TGTGCCAGCAGTGACCAGGGGGCCCCAGAAGCTTTCTTT. Protein: CASSDQGAPEAFF.

V is TRBV7-8 and J is TRBJ1-1; 10 nucleotides line up with TRBD1. The CDR3 contains 18 residues. Germline V lookup: CDR1 SGHVS, CDR2 FQNEAQ. Trimming cost V 5 bases and J 1 base; bases outside gene matches: 13. Written as DNA, the CDR3 is TGTGCCAGCAGCCAGACAGGGGGCATCGTGTTGCGGAACACTGAAGCTTTCTTT. It yields the protein CASSQTGGIVLRNTEAFF.

This rearrangement joins TRBV11-2 to TRBJ2-5, with a possible D match to TRBD2 (6 bases). V was pared by 2 bases and J by 5 bases, with 12 bases between. This CDR3 comprises 14 residues. Germline assignment: CDR1 SGHAT and CDR2 FQNNGV. The CDR3 nucleotides read TGTGCCAGCAGCTTAACCGGGACTCCCGAGACCCAGTACTTC. Residues: CASSLTGTPETQYF. Supplemented by reference TRBV11-2 and TRBJ2-5, the full variable domain reads EAGVAQSPRYKIIEKRQSVAFWCNPISGHATLYWYQQILGQGPKLLIQFQNNGVVDDSQLPKDRFSAERLKGVDSTLKIQPAKLEDSAVYLCASSLTGTPETQYFGPGTRLLVL.

The genes are TRBV5-1 and TRBJ2-5, with 7 bases identical to TRBD2. Germline trimming cut 3 bases from V and 5 bases from J; bases unmatched to any gene: 10. CDR1 and CDR2 from the germline V gene are SGHRS and YFSETQ. The CDR3 length is 15 residues. The CDR3: CASSWAASGKETQYF. Here the CDR3 DNA reads TGCGCCAGCAGCTGGGCGGCTAGCGGAAAGGAGACCCAGTACTTC.

The V call is TRBV27, the J call TRBJ2-7; TRBD2 agrees at 13 bases. V shed 5 bases, J shed 2 bases, and the junction held 3 bases outside the gene matches. The CDR3 runs to 15 residues. Germline assignment: CDR1 MNHEY and CDR2 SMNVEV (reference sequence). The CDR3 DNA sequence: TGTGCCAGCAGTCCCGGGACTAGCGGGACCTACGAGCAGTACTTC. As protein: CASSPGTSGTYEQYF.

This sequence joins TRBV6-1 and TRBJ2-5, with 10 positions matching TRBD2. The CDR3 has 17 amino acids. With V trimmed by 4 bases and J by 2 bases, 10 bases remained unmatched. Germline V gene sequence: CDR1 MNHNS, CDR2 SASEGT. CDR3 sequence: CASSGTSGGGFQETQYF. CDR3 coding DNA: TGTGCCAGCAGTGGGACTAGCGGAGGGGGTTTTCAAGAGACCCAGTACTTC.

The chain uses TRBV14 and TRBJ2-7, with 10 positions matching TRBD2. Germline CDR1 and CDR2: SGHDN and FVKESK. The CDR3 spans 18 residues. V shed 4 bases and J 5 bases; nucleotides not matched to a gene: 17. The CDR3 DNA sequence: TGTGCCAGCAGCCCCCAGGGGAGAGCGGGAGGGCTATTCCACGAGCAGTACTTC. Protein product: CASSPQGRAGGLFHEQYF. The full variable domain, rest sourced from reference TRBV14 and TRBJ2-7, is EAGVTQFPSHSVIEKGQTVTLRCDPISGHDNLYWYRRVMGKEIKFLLHFVKESKQDESGMPNNRFLAERTGGTYSTLKVQPAELEDSGVYFCASSPQGRAGGLFHEQYFGPGTRLTVT.

The count of this clone is one. The rearrangement joins TRBV30 to TRBJ2-7, with a possible D match to TRBD1 (6 bases). The CDR3 loop spans 12 amino acids. Between the trimmed V and J ends, which lost 8 bases and 3 bases, there was a span of 14 bases. CDR1 is GTSNPN, CDR2 SVGIG, per germline (reference sequence). CDR3 nucleotides: TGTGCCGGGAAGGGGGAGAACTACGAGCAGTACTTC. It is translated as CAGKGENYEQYF.

J is TRBJ1-2 and V is TRBV4-1; 8 nucleotides line up with TRBD1. V shed 4 bases, J shed 2 bases, and the junction held 12 bases outside the gene matches. CDR1 is MGHRA, CDR2 YSYEKL, per germline. The CDR3 is made up of 17 amino acids. The DNA for the CDR3 is TGCGCCAGCAGCCCTGGGGGGAGTCAGGGGGCGAACTATGGCTACACCTTC. Protein: CASSPGGSQGANYGYTF.

This chain connects TRBV5-1 to TRBJ2-7, with D possibly matching TRBD2 (7 bases). In germline, CDR1 is SGHRS, CDR2 YFSETQ. This CDR3 contains 13 residues. V gave up 0 bases and J gave up 5 bases, with 9 bases separating them. CDR3 in DNA: TGCGCCAGCAGCTTGGAGGGGGGGCACGAGCAGTACTTC. Translating it yields CASSLEGGHEQYF.